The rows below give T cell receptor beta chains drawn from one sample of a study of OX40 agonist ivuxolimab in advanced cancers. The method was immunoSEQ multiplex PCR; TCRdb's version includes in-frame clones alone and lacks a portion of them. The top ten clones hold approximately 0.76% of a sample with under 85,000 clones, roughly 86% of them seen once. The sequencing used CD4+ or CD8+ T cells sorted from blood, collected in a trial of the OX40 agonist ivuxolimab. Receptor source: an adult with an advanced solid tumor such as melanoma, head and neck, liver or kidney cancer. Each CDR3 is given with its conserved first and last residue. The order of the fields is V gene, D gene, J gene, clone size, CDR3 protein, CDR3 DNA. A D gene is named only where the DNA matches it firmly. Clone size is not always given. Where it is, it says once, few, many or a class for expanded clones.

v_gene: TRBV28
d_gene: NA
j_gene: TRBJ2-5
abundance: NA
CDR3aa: CASSFVVRGETQYF
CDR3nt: TGTGCCAGCAGTTTCGTGGTTAGGGGGGAGACCCAGTACTTC

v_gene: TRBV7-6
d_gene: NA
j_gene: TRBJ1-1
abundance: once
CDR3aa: CASGRDTEAFF
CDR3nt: TGTGCCAGCGGCAGGGACACTGAAGCTTTCTTT

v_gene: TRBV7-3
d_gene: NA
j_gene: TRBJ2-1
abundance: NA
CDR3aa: CASSSDLTNEQFF
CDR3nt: TGTGCCAGCAGCTCGGACTTAACCAATGAGCAGTTCTTC

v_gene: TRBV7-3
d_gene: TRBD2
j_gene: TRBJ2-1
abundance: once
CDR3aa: CASSLSSGRYNEQFF
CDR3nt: TGTGCCAGCAGCTTATCAAGCGGGAGGTACAATGAGCAGTTCTTC

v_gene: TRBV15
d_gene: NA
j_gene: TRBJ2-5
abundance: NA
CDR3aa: CATSRDPSETQYF
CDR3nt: TGTGCCACCAGCAGAGATCCGAGCGAGACCCAGTACTTC

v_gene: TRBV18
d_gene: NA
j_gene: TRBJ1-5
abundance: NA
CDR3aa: CASSQQPGTQNQPQHF
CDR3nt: TGTGCCAGCTCACAACAACCCGGGACCCAGAATCAGCCCCAGCATTTT

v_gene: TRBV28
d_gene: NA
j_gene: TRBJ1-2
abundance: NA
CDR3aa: CASSLSYRENYGYTF
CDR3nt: TGTGCCAGCAGTTTATCTTACAGGGAAAACTATGGCTACACCTTC

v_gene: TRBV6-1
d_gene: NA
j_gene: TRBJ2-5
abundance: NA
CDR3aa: CASSVVEETQYF
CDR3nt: TGTGCCAGCAGTGTGGTGGAGGAGACCCAGTACTTC

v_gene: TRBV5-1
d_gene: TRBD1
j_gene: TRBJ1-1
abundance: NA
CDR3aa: CASSPRQGADTEAFF
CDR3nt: TGCGCCAGCAGCCCACGACAGGGGGCGGACACTGAAGCTTTCTTT

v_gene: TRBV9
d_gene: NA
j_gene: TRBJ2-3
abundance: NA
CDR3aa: CASSVDVATDTQYF
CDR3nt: TGTGCCAGCAGCGTAGATGTGGCGACAGATACGCAGTATTTT

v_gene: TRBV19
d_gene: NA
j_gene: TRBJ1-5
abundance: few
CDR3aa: CAASGAGGNQPQHF
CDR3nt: TGTGCCGCATCAGGGGCTGGGGGCAATCAGCCCCAGCATTTT

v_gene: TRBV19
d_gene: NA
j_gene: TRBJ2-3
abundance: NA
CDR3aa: CASTITLARTDTQYF
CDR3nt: TGTGCCAGTACCATAACCCTAGCACGCACAGATACGCAGTATTTT

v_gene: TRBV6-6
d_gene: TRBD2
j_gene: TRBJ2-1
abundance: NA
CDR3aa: CASRLTSGGANEQFF
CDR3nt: TGTGCCAGCAGACTGACTAGCGGGGGGGCCAATGAGCAGTTCTTC

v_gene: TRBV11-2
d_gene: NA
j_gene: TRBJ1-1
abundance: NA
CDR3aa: CASSQQARDTEAFF
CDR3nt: TGTGCCAGCAGCCAACAGGCTCGGGACACTGAAGCTTTCTTT

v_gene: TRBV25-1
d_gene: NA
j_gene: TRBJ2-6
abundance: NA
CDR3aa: CASSERQGRGGANVLTF
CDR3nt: TGTGCCAGCAGTGAAAGGCAGGGCAGGGGCGGGGCCAACGTCCTGACTTTC

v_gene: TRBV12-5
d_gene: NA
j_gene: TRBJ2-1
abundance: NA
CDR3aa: CASGSATDSEQFF
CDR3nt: TGTGCTAGTGGTTCTGCGACAGATTCTGAGCAGTTCTTC

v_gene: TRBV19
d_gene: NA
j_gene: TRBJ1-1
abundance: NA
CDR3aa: CASKVVTASMNTEAFF
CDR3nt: TGTGCCAGTAAGGTCGTGACAGCCAGTATGAACACTGAAGCTTTCTTT

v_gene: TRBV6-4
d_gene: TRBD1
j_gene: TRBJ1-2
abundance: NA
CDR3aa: CASSLTNFGQGLDGYTF
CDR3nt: TGTGCCAGCAGTCTGACGAATTTCGGACAGGGTCTTGATGGCTACACCTTC

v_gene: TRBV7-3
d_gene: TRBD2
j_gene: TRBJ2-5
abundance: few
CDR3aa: CASSRHGGQETQYF
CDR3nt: TGTGCCAGCAGCCGGCACGGGGGGCAAGAGACCCAGTACTTC

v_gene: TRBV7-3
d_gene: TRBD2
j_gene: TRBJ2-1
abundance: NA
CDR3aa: CASSFPGTSGIVF
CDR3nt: TGTGCCAGCAGCTTTCCTGGGACTAGCGGGATAGTCTTC

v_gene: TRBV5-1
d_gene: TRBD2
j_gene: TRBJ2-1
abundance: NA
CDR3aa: CASSSTKGAGAYNEQFF
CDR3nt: TGCGCCAGCAGCTCTACTAAGGGAGCGGGGGCTTACAATGAGCAGTTCTTC

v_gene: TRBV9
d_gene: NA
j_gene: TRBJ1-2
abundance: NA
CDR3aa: CASSVTQDGGYTF
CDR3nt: TGTGCCAGCAGCGTTACTCAGGACGGTGGCTACACCTTC

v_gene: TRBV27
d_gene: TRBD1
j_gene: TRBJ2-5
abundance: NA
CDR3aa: CASSFRDREETQYF
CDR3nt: TGTGCCAGCAGTTTCCGGGACAGGGAAGAGACCCAGTACTTC

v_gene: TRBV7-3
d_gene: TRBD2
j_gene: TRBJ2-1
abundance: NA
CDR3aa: CASSSRLRWSGGYNEQFF
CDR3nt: TGTGCCAGCAGCTCACGACTAAGGTGGAGCGGGGGGTACAATGAGCAGTTCTTC

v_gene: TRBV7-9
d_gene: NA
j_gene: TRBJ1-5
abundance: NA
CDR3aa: CASSLVVGGLSGQPQHF
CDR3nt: TGTGCCAGCAGCTTAGTGGTAGGGGGGCTTTCGGGGCAGCCCCAGCATTTT

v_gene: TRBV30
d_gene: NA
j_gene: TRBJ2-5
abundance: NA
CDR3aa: CAWSADRGTQYF
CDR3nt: TGTGCCTGGTCAGCGGACCGGGGGACCCAGTACTTC

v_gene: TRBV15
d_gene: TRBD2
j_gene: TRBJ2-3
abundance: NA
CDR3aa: CATGGLAGITDTQYF
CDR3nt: TGTGCCACGGGAGGACTAGCGGGTATCACAGATACGCAGTATTTT

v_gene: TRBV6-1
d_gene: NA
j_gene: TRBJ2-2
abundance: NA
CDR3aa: CASSEVRTDGELFF
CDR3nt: TGTGCCAGCAGTGAAGTAAGGACGGACGGGGAGCTGTTTTTT

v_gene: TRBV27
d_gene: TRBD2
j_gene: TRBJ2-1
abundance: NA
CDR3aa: CASSLSVLAGNEQFF
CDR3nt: TGTGCCAGCAGTTTATCGGTGTTAGCGGGCAATGAGCAGTTCTTC

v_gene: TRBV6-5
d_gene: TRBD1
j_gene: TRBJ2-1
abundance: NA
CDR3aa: CASRPRDRALNEQFF
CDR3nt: TGTGCCAGCAGACCCCGGGACAGGGCTCTCAATGAGCAGTTCTTC

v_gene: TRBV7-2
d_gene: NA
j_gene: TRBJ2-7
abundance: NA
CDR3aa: CASSPSYLRGEQYF
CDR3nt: TGTGCCAGCAGCCCCTCCTATCTCCGGGGCGAGCAGTACTTC

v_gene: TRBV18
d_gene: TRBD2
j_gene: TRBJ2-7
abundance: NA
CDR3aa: CASSPGTMKLREQYF
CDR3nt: TGTGCCAGCTCACCCGGGACTATGAAATTACGCGAGCAGTACTTC

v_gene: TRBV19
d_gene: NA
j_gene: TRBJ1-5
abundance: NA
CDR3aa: CASSSDVNQPQHF
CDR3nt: TGTGCCAGTAGTTCTGACGTTAATCAGCCCCAGCATTTT

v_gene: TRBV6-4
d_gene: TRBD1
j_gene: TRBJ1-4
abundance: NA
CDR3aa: CASSDSRDRECYEKLFF
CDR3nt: TGTGCCAGCAGTGACTCGAGGGACAGGGAATGTTATGAAAAACTGTTTTTT

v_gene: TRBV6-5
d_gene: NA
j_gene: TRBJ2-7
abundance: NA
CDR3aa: CASSREGSYEQYF
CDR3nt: TGTGCCAGCAGTCGCGAGGGGTCCTACGAGCAGTACTTC

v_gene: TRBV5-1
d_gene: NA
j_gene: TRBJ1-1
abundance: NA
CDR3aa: CASSSYTGNTEAFF
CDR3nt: TGCGCCAGCAGCTCCTATACAGGGAACACTGAAGCTTTCTTT

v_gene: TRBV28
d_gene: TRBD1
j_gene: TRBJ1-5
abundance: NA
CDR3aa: CAIRKQGGSNQPQHF
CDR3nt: TGTGCCATCCGAAAACAGGGGGGTAGCAATCAGCCCCAGCATTTT

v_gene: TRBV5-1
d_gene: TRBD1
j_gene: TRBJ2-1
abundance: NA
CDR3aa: CASSFEQGAGEQFF
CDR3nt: TGCGCCAGCAGCTTTGAACAGGGGGCGGGTGAGCAGTTCTTC

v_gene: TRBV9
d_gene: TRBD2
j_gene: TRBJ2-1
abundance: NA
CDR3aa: CASSGGLVGEQFF
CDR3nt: TGTGCCAGCAGCGGCGGACTAGTCGGTGAGCAGTTCTTC

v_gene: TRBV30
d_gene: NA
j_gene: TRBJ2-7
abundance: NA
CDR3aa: CAWSSRTPGYYEQYF
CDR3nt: TGTGCCTGGAGTTCAAGGACTCCGGGCTACTACGAGCAGTACTTC

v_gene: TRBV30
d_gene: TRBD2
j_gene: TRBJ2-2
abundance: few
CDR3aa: CAWRLRLAGQVANTGELFF
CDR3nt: TGTGCCTGGAGGCTGAGACTAGCGGGGCAAGTAGCGAACACCGGGGAGCTGTTTTTT

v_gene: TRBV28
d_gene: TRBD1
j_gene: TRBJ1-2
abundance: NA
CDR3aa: CASSLWGRQGVDGSYGYTF
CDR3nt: TGTGCCAGCAGTTTATGGGGGCGACAGGGGGTCGACGGTAGCTATGGCTACACCTTC

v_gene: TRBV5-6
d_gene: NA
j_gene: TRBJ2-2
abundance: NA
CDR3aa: CASRVSERTGRANTGELFF
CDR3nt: TGTGCCAGCAGGGTCTCTGAGCGAACAGGCAGAGCGAACACCGGGGAGCTGTTTTTT

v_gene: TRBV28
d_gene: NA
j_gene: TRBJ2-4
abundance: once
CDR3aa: CASSLTEAKNIQYF
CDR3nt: TGTGCCAGCAGTTTAACGGAAGCCAAAAACATTCAGTACTTC

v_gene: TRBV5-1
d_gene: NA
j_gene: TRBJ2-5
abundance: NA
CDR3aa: CASSPSGGQETQYF
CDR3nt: TGCGCCAGCAGCCCTTCAGGCGGACAAGAGACCCAGTACTTC

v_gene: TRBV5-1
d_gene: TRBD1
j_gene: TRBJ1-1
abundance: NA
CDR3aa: CASSGTGGATEAFF
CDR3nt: TGCGCCAGCAGCGGGACAGGGGGCGCCACTGAAGCTTTCTTT

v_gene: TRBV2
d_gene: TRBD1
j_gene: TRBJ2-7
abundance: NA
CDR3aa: CASGGTGVSYEQYF
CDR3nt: TGTGCCAGCGGGGGGACAGGGGTTTCCTACGAGCAGTACTTC

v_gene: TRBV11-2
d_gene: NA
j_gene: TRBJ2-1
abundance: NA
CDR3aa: CASSLRGVDDEQFF
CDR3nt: TGTGCCAGCAGCTTACGCGGGGTAGACGATGAGCAGTTCTTC